This T cell receptor beta chain appears in the sequencing data of a study of technical replicates of blood from a handful of donors. Method: immunoSEQ multiplex PCR; TCRdb's copy keeps in-frame clones and lacks some. There are about 16,000 clones in the sample; around nine tenths occur only once, and approximately 12% lies in the top ten. CDR1 SGHVS and CDR2 FNYEAQ come from the germline V gene. V lost 3 bases and J 9 bases, leaving 18 bases between the germline ends. The CDR3 length is 15 residues. This sequence joins TRBV7-6 and TRBJ2-1, with D maybe TRBD1 (5 bases). The sequencing input was PBMCs. The receptor's source is a human donor in good health. CDR3 sequence: CASSFSQGLNSEQFF. CDR3 DNA sequence: TGTGCCAGCAGCTTCTCCCAGGGTCTTAATTCTGAGCAGTTCTTC.